Described below is a single T cell receptor (beta chain) sequence and its context. These data are taken from a study of blood T cell repertoires in COVID-19. After removal of 4 bases from V and 1 base from J, the junction contained 9 bases not matched to a gene. The germline V gene encodes CDR1 LGHNA and CDR2 YSLEER. The CDR3 runs to 17 residues. Data came from immunoSEQ multiplex PCR; TCRdb stores just in-frame clones and leaves some out. The sample yields 200,000 or so clones, roughly 80% seen once. The sequenced sample consisted of peripheral blood. The clonotype comes from a human donor in a cohort sampled during active COVID-19. The V call is TRBV4-3, the J call TRBJ2-7; 11 bases match TRBD2. DNA for the CDR3: TGCGCCAGCAGCCCCGGGACTAGCGGACTTAGATCCTACGAGCAGTACTTC. It yields the protein CASSPGTSGLRSYEQYF.